This paragraph reports one T cell receptor beta chain. Its antigen is as yet unknown. The sample originates from a study of shared clonotypes between healthy human individuals. Study-wide results and caveats: In contrast to clonotypes shared by all four donors, non-shared clonotypes had lower generation probabilities. Among several donors, approximately 5% of naive CD4 clonotypes were found in common. With few donors, the genetic and exposure-history diversity represented was limited.

Germline assignment: CDR1 SGHTA and CDR2 FQGTGA. V gave up 5 bases and J gave up 1 base; unmatched junction bases: 1. The CDR3 extends over 13 amino acids. Only in-frame clones appear in the TCRdb table, and some are missing; sequencing was by immunoSEQ multiplex PCR. The profile covers 950,000 to 1,100,000 clones, with roughly 75% appearing a single time and about 1.5% taken by the ten largest. The V gene is TRBV7-3, the J gene TRBJ1-1; 7 bases align to TRBD1. The receptor was derived from a man between 18 and 35 years old in good health. The sequencing input was memory CD4+ T cells sorted from blood. The subset denotes: CD45RA-negative fraction. In DNA, the CDR3 is TGTGCCAGCAGCCCAGGGGGGAACACTGAAGCTTTCTTT. It is translated as CASSPGGNTEAFF.